One and the same sample provided the 25 T cell receptor beta chains below, sequenced in a study of blood T cell repertoires in COVID-19 (dated by TCRdb to 2020 to 2021). To prepare the library, the immunoSEQ multiplex PCR assay was applied. TCRdb provides this immuneACCESS table in a form limited to in-frame rearrangements. Some clones are lacking; in checked studies, under half of them reflect an unresolved V gene, and why the rest are absent is not known. In all, the sample holds almost 30,000 clones, and around 80% of those were seen once. The ten largest account for 35% to 55% of the sample. What was sequenced was peripheral blood. Receptor source: a woman aged 70-85 years with acute or convalescent COVID-19.

The chain links TRBV5-4 to TRBJ2-2; no firm D call. Trimming shortened V by 4 bases and J by 1 base, and 8 bases separated the two germline ends. The CDR3 consists of 14 residues. Germline-derived CDR1 and CDR2 are SGHNT and YYREEE (reference sequence). CDR3 sequence (DNA): TGTGCCAGCAGCCCTAACAGGAACACCGGGGAGCTGTTTTTT. It yields the protein CASSPNRNTGELFF.

V and J are TRBV5-4 and TRBJ2-7; D might be TRBD2 (6 bases). Germline CDR1 reads SGHNT; CDR2 reads YYREEE (reference sequence). Trimming removed 4 bases at V and 2 bases at J, with 16 bases between. This CDR3 comprises 15 residues. CDR3 loop: CASSTASAQTYEQYF. Written as DNA, the CDR3 is TGTGCCAGCAGCACCGCTAGCGCGCAAACCTACGAGCAGTACTTC.

This clone occurred a few times. The chain combines TRBV28 with TRBJ1-1, with a tentative D call TRBD1 (5 bases). This CDR3 contains 11 residues. Germline CDR1 MDHEN, CDR2 SYDVKM. V was trimmed by 8 bases and J by 11 bases, leaving 15 bases between them. CDR3 bases: TGTGCCAGCCGGGCAGGGCTAGACGCTTTCTTT. This codes for CASRAGLDAFF.

Comments on this clone: The DNA is left out, because the CDR3 cannot be placed on it with certainty; the CDR3 is given as TCRdb lists it. This sequence joins TRBV9 and TRBJ1-1; TRBD1 reflects the table's D call only, with no check against the DNA. A total of 13 residues make up the CDR3, ends included. CDR1 and CDR2 (germline): SGDLS, YYNGEE. This CDR3 is CASSVGEGTDRIF.

This clone was counted a single time. The chain uses TRBV7-3 and TRBJ1-1; D is undetermined. The CDR3 extends over 14 amino acids. V was pared by 2 bases and J by 4 bases, with 11 bases between. Per germline, CDR1 SGHTA and CDR2 FQGTGA. CDR3 loop: CASSLSRAGTEAFF. Written as DNA, the CDR3 is TGTGCCAGCAGCTTATCGAGGGCGGGCACTGAAGCTTTCTTT.

V usage is TRBV13 and J usage is TRBJ2-7; no definite D call. The germline gives CDR1 PRHDT, CDR2 FYEKMQ (reference sequence). This CDR3 is 13 amino acids long. V lost 5 bases, J lost 3 bases, and 11 bases lay in between. This CDR3 is CASSPRLNYEQYF. CDR3 DNA: TGTGCCAGCAGCCCCCGACTTAACTACGAGCAGTACTTC. The full variable domain, rest sourced from reference TRBV13 and TRBJ2-7, is AAGVIQSPRHLIKEKRETATLKCYPIPRHDTVYWYQQGPGQDPQFLISFYEKMQSDKGSIPDRFSAQQFSDYHSELNMSSLELGDSALYFCASSPRLNYEQYFGPGTRLTVT.

This sequence joins TRBV15 and TRBJ2-1; tentative D call: TRBD2 (6 bases). Trimming removed 9 bases at V and 4 bases at J, with 10 bases between. This CDR3 has 12 amino acids. Germline CDR1 is LNHNV and CDR2 is YYDKDF (reference sequence). CDR3 nucleotide sequence: TGTGCCACGGCGGGGCGTTACAATGAGCAGTTCTTC. The encoded protein is CATAGRYNEQFF.

This clone has just one count. The chain is built from TRBV19 and TRBJ2-3, with D hard to call. Germline V gives CDR1 LNHDA, CDR2 SQIVND (reference sequence). Between the trimmed V and J ends, which lost 1 base and 0 bases, there was a span of 5 bases. The CDR3 has 14 amino acids. The chain's CDR3 is CASSIAVSTDTQYF. CDR3 sequence (DNA): TGTGCCAGTAGTATAGCCGTTAGCACAGATACGCAGTATTTT.

The chain carries TRBV28 and TRBJ2-5; the D gene is possibly TRBD2 (5 bases). Germline V gene data show CDR1 as MDHEN and CDR2 as SYDVKM. This CDR3 comprises 11 residues. With 6 bases removed from V and 9 bases from J, the gap between germline ends came to 11 bases. The DNA of the CDR3 is TGTGCCAGCAGCACGGGGTACGCCCAGTACTTC. Protein: CASSTGYAQYF. Filled out from reference TRBV28 and TRBJ2-5, the complete variable domain reads DVKVTQSSRYLVKRTGEKVFLECVQDMDHENMFWYRQDPGLGLRLIYFSYDVKMKEKGDIPEGYSVSREKKERFSLILESASTNQTSMYLCASSTGYAQYFGPGTRLLVL.

The J gene is TRBJ2-2, the V gene TRBV7-3; no definite D call. Trimming removed 5 bases from V and 5 bases from J, with 12 bases in between. This CDR3 has 14 residues. Germline CDR1 and CDR2: SGHTA and FQGTGA. DNA for the CDR3: TGTGCCAGCAGCCACCCCCCCGGGACCGGGGAGCTGTTTTTT. Translating it yields CASSHPPGTGELFF.

V gene TRBV27 combines with J gene TRBJ2-1; 8 bases align to TRBD1. V lost 5 bases and J lost 0; bases outside the gene matches: 6. The CDR3 loop spans 16 amino acids. Germline CDR1 MNHEY, CDR2 SMNVEV (reference sequence). CDR3 sequence: CASSQDRGGSYNEQFF. CDR3 nucleotides: TGTGCCAGCAGTCAAGACAGGGGCGGCTCCTACAATGAGCAGTTCTTC.

This rearrangement joins TRBV6-5 to TRBJ2-2, with a possible D match to TRBD1 (6 bases). This CDR3 spans 15 amino acids. V lost 4 bases and J lost 4, with 13 bases in between. Germline-derived CDR1 and CDR2 are MNHEY and SVGAGI. The CDR3 DNA sequence: TGTGCCAGCAGTTTCAAACAGGGTGGCACCGGGGAGCTGTTTTTT. It specifies CASSFKQGGTGELFF.

V is TRBV9 and J is TRBJ1-3; D ambiguous. Per the germline V gene, CDR1 is SGDLS and CDR2 is YYNGEE. The CDR3 length is 16 residues. Trimming took 4 bases from V and 0 from J, leaving 14 bases between them. The CDR3 loop reads CASSPLLGSSGNTIYF. The DNA of the CDR3 is TGTGCCAGCAGCCCCTTACTGGGCAGCTCTGGAAACACCATATATTTT.

The chain joins TRBV28 to TRBJ1-5; maybe TRBD1 (6 bases). Per germline, CDR1 MDHEN and CDR2 SYDVKM. The V end lost 6 bases, the J end lost 2 bases, and 17 bases lay between the germline ends. CDR3 length equals 16 residues. CDR3 residues: CASSMGGALGNQPQHF. CDR3 DNA: TGTGCCAGCAGCATGGGGGGGGCGCTGGGCAATCAGCCCCAGCATTTT.

This chain connects TRBV6-2 or TRBV6-3 to TRBJ2-2; 14 nucleotides match TRBD2. The J segment lost 3 bases and the V segment lost 6 bases, leaving 9 bases of the junction unmatched. CDR1 MNHEY and CDR2 SVGEGT come from the germline V gene. The CDR3 is 18 amino acids. This chain's CDR3 is CASSSLGTSGRYTGELFF. The CDR3 nucleotides are TGTGCCAGCAGCTCCTTAGGGACTAGCGGGAGATACACCGGGGAGCTGTTTTTT.

The chain uses TRBV7-9 and TRBJ2-7, with D possibly TRBD1 on 6 matching bases. Germline V gene data show CDR1 as SEHNR and CDR2 as FQNEAQ (reference sequence). Trimming took 5 bases from V and 2 from J, leaving 16 bases between them. This CDR3 comprises 15 residues. CDR3 amino acids: CASSPTGTPTYEQYF. The CDR3 DNA reads TGTGCCAGCAGCCCAACCGGGACACCTACCTACGAGCAGTACTTC.

The chain recombines TRBV28 with TRBJ1-2, with D possibly TRBD1 on 6 matching bases. The V end was cut by 5 bases, the J end by 3 bases, with 13 bases between. Germline V gives CDR1 MDHEN, CDR2 SYDVKM. The CDR3 sequence is 14 residues long. DNA of the CDR3: TGTGCCAGCAGTGAACAGGGCGGGTACTATGGCTACACCTTC. Translating gives CASSEQGGYYGYTF.

The rearrangement uses TRBV5-5 and TRBJ1-5; D is uncertain. The CDR3 length is 14 residues. The V and J ends lost 3 bases and 4 bases respectively, with 11 bases between them. Germline CDR1 reads SGHKS; CDR2 reads YYEKEE (reference sequence). DNA of the CDR3: TGTGCCAGCAGCTCCGGAACAGTGAATCAGCCCCAGCATTTT. Its protein product is CASSSGTVNQPQHF.

Only one count was recorded for this clone. The CDR3 coding sequence is TGTGCCAGCAGTTACGTAGGGAACAACTGGAGGGAGACCCAGTACTTC. It yields the protein CASSYVGNNWRETQYF. This sequence joins TRBV6-2 or TRBV6-3 and TRBJ2-5, with a possible D match to TRBD2 (5 bases). V was pared by 2 bases and J by 5 bases, with 18 bases between. Per the germline V gene, CDR1 is MNHEY and CDR2 is SVGEGT. This CDR3 has 16 residues.

The genes are TRBV27 and TRBJ2-1, with a possible D match to TRBD2 (5 bases). The CDR3 length is 16 residues. Germline V gene lookup returns CDR1 MNHEY and CDR2 SMNVEV (reference sequence). Trimming cost V 0 bases and J 0 bases, with 9 bases left between them. CDR3 sequence reads: CASSLSSGSSYNEQFF. The CDR3 DNA sequence: TGTGCCAGCAGTTTATCGTCGGGAAGCTCCTACAATGAGCAGTTCTTC.

A note on this clone: Germline is not matched at one junction end, which may reflect a read error. The chain has TRBV12-3 or TRBV12-4 and TRBJ1-3; D gene uncertain. The CDR3 is made up of 11 amino acids. The CDR3 DNA is TGTGCCAGCAGTTTATCTACTAAGGTCCATTTT. Translating gives CASSLSTKVHF.

The chain recombines TRBV10-3 with TRBJ1-5; a weak D match, TRBD1 (5 bases). Germline V lookup: CDR1 ENHRY, CDR2 SYGVKD. The V end lost 0 bases, the J end lost 7 bases, and 10 bases lay between the germline ends. This CDR3 spans 14 amino acids. The CDR3 protein is CAISESAGKQPQHF. As DNA, the CDR3 is TGTGCCATCAGTGAGTCGGCAGGGAAACAGCCCCAGCATTTT.

This clone appeared a single time. This rearrangement joins TRBV19 to TRBJ2-1; TRBD2 aligns across 12 bases. This CDR3 has 15 residues. Germline assignment: CDR1 LNHDA and CDR2 SQIVND (reference sequence). With V trimmed by 3 bases and J by 7 bases, 4 bases remained unmatched. The DNA for the CDR3 is TGTGCCAGTAGTATCGTACTAGCGGGAGGTAATGAGCAGTTCTTC. Protein sequence: CASSIVLAGGNEQFF.

The chain uses TRBV18 and TRBJ1-6; 7 bases map to TRBD1. Germline V gene data show CDR1 as KGHSH and CDR2 as LQKENI. V trimming: 2 bases; J trimming: 7 bases; junction bases outside the gene matches: 5. This CDR3 is built from 15 residues. This CDR3 reads CASSPSDRVNSPLHF. CDR3 coding DNA: TGTGCCAGCTCACCATCCGACAGGGTAAATTCACCCCTCCACTTT. Full variable domain (remainder filled in from reference TRBV18 and TRBJ1-6): NAGVMQNPRHLVRRRGQEARLRCSPMKGHSHVYWYRQLPEEGLKFMVYLQKENIIDESGMPKERFSAEFPKEGPSILRIQQVVRGDSAAYFCASSPSDRVNSPLHFGNGTRLTVT.

The DNA of the CDR3 is TGTGCCAGCAGTTTTATAGCGGGATCCTACGAGCAGTACTTC. This gives the protein CASSFIAGSYEQYF. The chain combines TRBV6-2 or TRBV6-3 with TRBJ2-7, with 8 nucleotides matching TRBD2. V was pared by 4 bases and J by 1 base, with 3 bases of the junction left unmatched. CDR1 is MNHEY, CDR2 SVGEGT, per germline. This CDR3 comprises 14 residues.